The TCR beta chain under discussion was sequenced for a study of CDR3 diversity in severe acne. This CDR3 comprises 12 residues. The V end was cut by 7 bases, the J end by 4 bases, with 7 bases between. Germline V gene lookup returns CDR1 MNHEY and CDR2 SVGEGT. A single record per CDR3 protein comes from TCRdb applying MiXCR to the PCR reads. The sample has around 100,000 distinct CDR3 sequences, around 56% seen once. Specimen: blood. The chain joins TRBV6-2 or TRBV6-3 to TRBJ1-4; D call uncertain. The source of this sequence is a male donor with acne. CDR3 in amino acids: CASNDFNEKLFF. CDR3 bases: TGTGCCAGCAATGATTTTAATGAAAAACTGTTTTTT.